This record concerns one T cell receptor (beta chain) sequence. In its sample, this clonotype was seen a few times. Its specific antigen is unknown. Nothing much larger sits one base from this clone, and base qualities are not available. These data belong to a study of blood T cells in healthy people across ages (dated by TCRdb to the mid-2010s). A note on the overall study: In model experiments, template switching captured about one uniquely barcoded TCR beta cDNA molecule for every two T cells. The study measured age-related changes in TCR beta repertoire diversity using deep sequencing normalized with unique cDNA molecular identifiers. Using the same blood draw, the study looked at two additional independent replicas of 1 million unique cDNA reads for two donors, one aged 18 to 30 and the other aged 80 or older. Donors of different ages were randomly distributed across sequencing lanes to avoid experimental bias. Donors were grouped into four age groups: young (average 16 years), middle-aged (roughly 38), aged (about 60) and long-lived (approximately 78). Study-level results and caveats: Total diversity estimates from one million sequenced T cells were considered lower bounds and underestimates. Compared with the aged group, the long-lived group had more naive CD4+ T cells, fewer expanded clones and increased TCR diversity, suggesting age selection. The percentage of naive T cells measured by flow cytometry correlated strongly with observed TCR beta diversity. Since profiling was done on bulk unsorted PBMCs, naive and antigen-experienced compartments could not be conclusively compared. Because donor CMV infection status was unknown, age-related changes in expanded clonotypes were potentially confounded. As age increased, observed TCR beta diversity per million T cells dropped in a roughly linear way, and a significant reduction was already evident by age roughly 40.

Receptor amplification or capture employed 5' RACE. The sequencer listed for this sample is Illumina HiSeq 2500. A second PCR of roughly 7 to 12 cycles was performed with a sample-barcoded 5' primer and a J-beta primer mix. Each TCR beta cDNA molecule received a unique molecular identifier from a template-switch 5' adaptor carrying 12 random nucleotides. Each sample yielded at least 3 million CDR3-containing paired-end reads. The Mint cDNA synthesis kit, primed by a TRBC-specific oligonucleotide, was used to synthesize first-strand cDNA from all RNA. Following uracil-DNA glycosylase treatment, all cDNA underwent a first 18-cycle PCR with the universal primers M1SS and BC2_uni_R. In the source study's methods: Each sample was normalized by randomly selecting 1 million high-quality reads, each carrying a distinct molecular identifier. Reads with shared molecular identifiers were discarded instead of being binned into consensus sequences. MiTCR, set to a Q25 quality threshold and the strictest error-elimination algorithm, was used for CDR3 identification, clonotype clustering and error correction. A nonparametric unseen species model with Euler transformation was used to estimate lower-bound total TCR beta diversity. Using fastp trimming at Q25 and MiXCR clonotype assembly, TCRdb reanalyzed the public sequencing data and kept in-frame beta chains. Each entry is one CDR3 protein sequence, shown with its most common DNA and genes. The V and J calls here are based on TCRdb, not the publication. Counted in this sample were about 940,000 distinct CDR3 sequences; roughly 52% of them appeared once. The ten largest clones represent about an eighth of the sample.

As encoded in the germline V gene (reference sequence), CDR1 is DFQATT while CDR2 is SNEGSKA. From the cysteine through the phenylalanine, the CDR3 covers 13 amino acids. Here the CDR3 DNA is all that survives: 39 bases in frame from base 1. Systemically healthy Caucasian individuals from Russia, 35 to 50 in total and aged about 6 to 95 years, were included as donors. Each donor gave approximately 9.4 milliliters of peripheral blood, drawn into EDTA-treated Vacutainer tubes. Ficoll-Paque density-gradient centrifugation was used to isolate PBMCs, with at least 7 million per sample. Total RNA, at least 5.5 micrograms per sample, was extracted from PBMCs with Trizol reagent. For every donor, flow cytometry on a PBMC aliquot measured the percentage of naive CD45RAhigh/CD27high T cells.

The specimen was blood. The chain uses TRBV20-1 and TRBJ2-5, with TRBD1 matching 10 junction bases. The better agreement between TRBJ2-7 and the DNA end casts doubt on the J call. The sequence was obtained from a man aged 25-40 years in good health. The CDR3 corresponds to CSAIRDRGYEQYF. In nucleotide form, the sequence is TGCAGTGCCATCCGGGACAGGGGTTACGAGCAGTACTTC.